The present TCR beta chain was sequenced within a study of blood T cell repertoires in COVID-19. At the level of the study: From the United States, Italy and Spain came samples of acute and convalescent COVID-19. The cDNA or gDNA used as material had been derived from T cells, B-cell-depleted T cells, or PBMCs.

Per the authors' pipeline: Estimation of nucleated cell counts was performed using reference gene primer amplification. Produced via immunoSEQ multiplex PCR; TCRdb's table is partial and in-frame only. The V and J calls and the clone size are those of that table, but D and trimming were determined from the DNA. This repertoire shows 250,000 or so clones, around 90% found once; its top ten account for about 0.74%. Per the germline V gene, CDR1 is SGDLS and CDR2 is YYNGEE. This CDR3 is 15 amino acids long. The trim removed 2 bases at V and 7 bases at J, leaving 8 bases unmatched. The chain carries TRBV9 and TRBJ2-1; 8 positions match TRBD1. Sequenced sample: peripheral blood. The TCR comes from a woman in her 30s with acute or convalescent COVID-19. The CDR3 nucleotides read TGTGCCAGCAGCGTCACGCAGGGGGCGATAAATGAGCAGTTCTTC. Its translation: CASSVTQGAINEQFF.